This T cell receptor (beta chain) was recovered during a study of cytomegalovirus exposure and HLA in healthy donors. Overall study: Earlier results showed roughly 120 million unique TCR beta sequences derived from approximately 170 million T cells. When 350 to 500 donors were genotyped, about 80% of them were found to fall in the Caucasian-associated ancestry cluster.

This clone was found a few times. Its antigen is unknown. The CDR3 has 17 amino acids. The V segment lost 2 bases and the J segment 5 bases; nucleotides outside the gene matches: 6. Looked up from germline, CDR1 is MNHNS and CDR2 is SASEGT. Vbeta (60) and Jbeta (13) primers were used in the PCR. Assay: immunoSEQ multiplex PCR; the TCRdb copy retains only in-frame clones and omits some. Of roughly 92,000 clones detected, under 9% appear once; the ten largest clones hold about 2.3%. Notes on the study in general: It is likely that the observed cluster of highly shared sequence variants was a sequencing artifact. In vitro work confirmed that a few CMV-associated chains recognize CMV antigens.

This clonotype originated in a man aged 45 to 65 in good health and CMV-seronegative. This chain uses TRBV6-1 with TRBJ2-6, with 10 bases matching TRBD1. Sequenced input: PBMCs. The DNA of the CDR3 is TGTGCCAGCAGTGAATGGACAGGGGGATCAAGGGCCAACGTCCTGACTTTC. Protein sequence: CASSEWTGGSRANVLTF.